This T cell receptor (beta chain) was retrieved from a study of T cells in Graves' hyperthyroidism and ophthalmopathy. General study results and limits: In the analysis, a 13 V-J model separated ophthalmopathy from stable hyperthyroidism.

It was RNA transcripts that yielded the amplified TCR beta CDR3 regions. The primer set for the first-round RT-PCR of the TCR CDR3 was HTBI. TCRdb re-called the multiplex PCR reads with MiXCR, one entry per CDR3 protein. The sample shows about 640,000 distinct CDR3 sequences, roughly 20% of them seen only once. Used for diagnoses were clinical symptoms, serum thyroxine and TRAb, thyroid ultrasound and orbital computed tomography. This sample holds PBMCs from approximately 9 ml fresh peripheral blood. The length of the CDR3 is 16 residues. Germline values: CDR1 SGHAT, CDR2 FQNNGV. The V end lost 1 base, the J end lost 0 bases, and 7 bases lay between the germline ends. About this clonotype itself: Its target is unknown.

This rearrangement joins TRBV11-2 to TRBJ2-6, with a possible D match to TRBD1 (5 bases). The origin of this receptor is a man aged 25 to 45 with Graves' ophthalmopathy. The source material was blood. DNA of the CDR3: TGTGCCAGCAGCTTAGGGACATCCTCTGGGGCCAACGTCCTGACTTTC. It translates to CASSLGTSSGANVLTF.